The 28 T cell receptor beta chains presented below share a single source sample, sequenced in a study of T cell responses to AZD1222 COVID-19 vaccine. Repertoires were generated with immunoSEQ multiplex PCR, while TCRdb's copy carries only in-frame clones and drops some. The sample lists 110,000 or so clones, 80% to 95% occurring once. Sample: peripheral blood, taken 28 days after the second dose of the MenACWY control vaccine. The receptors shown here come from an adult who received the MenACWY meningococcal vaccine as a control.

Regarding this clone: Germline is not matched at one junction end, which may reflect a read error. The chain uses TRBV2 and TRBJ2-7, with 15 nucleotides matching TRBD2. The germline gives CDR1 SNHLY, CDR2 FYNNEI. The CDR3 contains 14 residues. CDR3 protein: CASSEKGLAGGRNF. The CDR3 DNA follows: TGTGCCAGCAGTGAAAAGGGACTAGCGGGAGGACGGAACTTC.

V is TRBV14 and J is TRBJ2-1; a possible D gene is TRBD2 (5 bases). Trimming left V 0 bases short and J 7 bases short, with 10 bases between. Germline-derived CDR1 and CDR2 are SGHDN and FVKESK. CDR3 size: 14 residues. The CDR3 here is CASSQDRADNEQFF. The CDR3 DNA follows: TGTGCCAGCAGCCAAGATCGAGCGGATAATGAGCAGTTCTTC. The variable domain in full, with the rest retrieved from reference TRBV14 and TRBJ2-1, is EAGVTQFPSHSVIEKGQTVTLRCDPISGHDNLYWYRRVMGKEIKFLLHFVKESKQDESGMPNNRFLAERTGGTYSTLKVQPAELEDSGVYFCASSQDRADNEQFFGPGTRLTVL.

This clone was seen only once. CDR3 in DNA: TGTGCCAGCAAAAAAGGGACAGGGTATTTGCCTGAAGCTTTCTTT. This gives the protein CASKKGTGYLPEAFF. V is TRBV7-8 and J is TRBJ1-1, with 9 bases matching TRBD1. From germline, CDR1 is SGHVS and CDR2 FQNEAQ. V shed 7 bases and J 6 bases; nucleotides not matched to a gene: 12. This CDR3 spans 15 amino acids.

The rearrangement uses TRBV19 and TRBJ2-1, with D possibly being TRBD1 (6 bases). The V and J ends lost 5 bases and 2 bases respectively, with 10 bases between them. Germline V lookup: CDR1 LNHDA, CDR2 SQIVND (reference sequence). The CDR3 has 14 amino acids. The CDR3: CASSYGQTYNEQFF. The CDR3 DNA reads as TGTGCCAGTAGTTATGGACAGACCTACAATGAGCAGTTCTTC.

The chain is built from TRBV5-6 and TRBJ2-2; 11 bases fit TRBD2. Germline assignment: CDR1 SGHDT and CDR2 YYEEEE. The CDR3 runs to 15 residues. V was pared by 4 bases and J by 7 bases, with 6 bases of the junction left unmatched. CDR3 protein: CASSLSGRALGELFF. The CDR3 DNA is TGTGCCAGCAGCCTTAGCGGGAGGGCCCTCGGGGAGCTGTTTTTT.

The CDR3 sequence: CSVERLAGGSTDTQYF. In DNA form, the CDR3 reads TGCAGCGTTGAGCGGCTAGCGGGGGGAAGCACAGATACGCAGTATTTT. The V gene is TRBV29-1, the J gene TRBJ2-3; 11 bases map to TRBD2. Germline CDR1 SQVTM, CDR2 ANQGSEA. This CDR3 has 16 amino acids. J lost 0 bases, V lost 3 bases, and 5 bases had no gene match.

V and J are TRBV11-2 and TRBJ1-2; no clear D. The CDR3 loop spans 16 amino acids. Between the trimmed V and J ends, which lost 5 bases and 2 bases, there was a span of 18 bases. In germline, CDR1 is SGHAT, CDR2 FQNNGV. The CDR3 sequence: CASSPPFWTDNYGYTF. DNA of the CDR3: TGTGCCAGCAGCCCACCTTTTTGGACTGACAACTATGGCTACACCTTC.

The CDR3 sequence: CASSPGLAGGGYNEQFF. The CDR3 DNA reads as TGCGCCAGCAGCCCGGGACTAGCGGGAGGGGGCTACAATGAGCAGTTCTTC. The chain employs TRBV5-1 and TRBJ2-1; 16 positions agree with TRBD2. With 4 bases clipped from V and 3 bases from J, the junction kept 4 bases outside the gene matches. The CDR3 has 17 amino acids. The germline V gene has CDR1 SGHRS and CDR2 YFSETQ. Drawing the rest from reference TRBV5-1 and TRBJ2-1, the complete variable domain is KAGVTQTPRYLIKTRGQQVTLSCSPISGHRSVSWYQQTPGQGLQFLFEYFSETQRNKGNFPGRFSGRQFSNSRSEMNVSTLELGDSALYLCASSPGLAGGGYNEQFFGPGTRLTVL.

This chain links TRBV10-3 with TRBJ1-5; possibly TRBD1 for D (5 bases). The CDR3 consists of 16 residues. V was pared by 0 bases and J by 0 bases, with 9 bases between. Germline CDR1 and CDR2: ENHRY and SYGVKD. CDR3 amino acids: CAISESGRDSNQPQHF. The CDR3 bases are TGTGCCATCAGTGAGTCGGGGCGGGATAGCAATCAGCCCCAGCATTTT.

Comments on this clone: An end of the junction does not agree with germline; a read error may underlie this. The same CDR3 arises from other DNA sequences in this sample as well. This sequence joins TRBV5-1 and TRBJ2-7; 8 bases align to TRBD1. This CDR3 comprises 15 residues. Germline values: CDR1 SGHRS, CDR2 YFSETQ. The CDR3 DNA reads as TGCGCTAGCAGCCCGGCGGAGGGACAGGTACCTCTTCGTCACTTC. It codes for CASSPAEGQVPLRHF.

The CDR3 region has the DNA TGTGCCAGCAGTTTCTCAGCAGGAGGCCTCTACGAGCAGTACTTC. Its translation: CASSFSAGGLYEQYF. This chain links TRBV27 with TRBJ2-7, with D maybe TRBD2 (5 bases). Looked up from germline, CDR1 is MNHEY and CDR2 is SMNVEV (reference sequence). The CDR3 is 15 amino acids. V lost 3 bases, J lost 3 bases, and 15 bases lay in between.

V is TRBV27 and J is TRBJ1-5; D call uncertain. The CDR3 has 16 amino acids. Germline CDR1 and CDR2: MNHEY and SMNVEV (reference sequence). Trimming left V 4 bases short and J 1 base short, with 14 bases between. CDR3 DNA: TGTGCCAGCAGTTCCTGGGCAGGACTGAGCAATCAGCCCCAGCATTTT. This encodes CASSSWAGLSNQPQHF.

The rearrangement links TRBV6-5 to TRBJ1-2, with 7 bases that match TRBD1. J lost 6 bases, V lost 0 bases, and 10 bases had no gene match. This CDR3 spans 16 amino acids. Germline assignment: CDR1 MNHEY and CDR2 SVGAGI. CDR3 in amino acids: CASSYSGGGTRNGYTF. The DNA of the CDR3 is TGTGCCAGCAGTTACTCAGGGGGCGGAACACGGAATGGCTACACCTTC.

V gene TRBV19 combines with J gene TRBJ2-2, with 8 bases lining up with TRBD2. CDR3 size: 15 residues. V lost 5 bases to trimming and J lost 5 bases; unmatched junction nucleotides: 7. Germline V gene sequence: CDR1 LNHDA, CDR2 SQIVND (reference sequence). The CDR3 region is CASSSGTSFTGELFF. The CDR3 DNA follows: TGTGCCAGTAGTTCCGGGACTAGTTTTACCGGGGAGCTGTTTTTT.

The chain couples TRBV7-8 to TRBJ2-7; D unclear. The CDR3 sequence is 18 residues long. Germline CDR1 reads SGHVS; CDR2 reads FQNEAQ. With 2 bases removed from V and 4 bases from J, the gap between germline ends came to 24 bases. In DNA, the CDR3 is TGTGCCAGCAGCTTAACTCTTCTCGTACAGATCATCTCTTACGAGCAGTACTTC. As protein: CASSLTLLVQIISYEQYF.

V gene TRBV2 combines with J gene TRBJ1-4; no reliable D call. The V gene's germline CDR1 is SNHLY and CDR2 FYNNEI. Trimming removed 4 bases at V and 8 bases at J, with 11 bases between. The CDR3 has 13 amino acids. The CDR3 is CASSAVDHEKLFF. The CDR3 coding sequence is TGTGCCAGCAGTGCCGTTGATCACGAAAAACTGTTTTTT.

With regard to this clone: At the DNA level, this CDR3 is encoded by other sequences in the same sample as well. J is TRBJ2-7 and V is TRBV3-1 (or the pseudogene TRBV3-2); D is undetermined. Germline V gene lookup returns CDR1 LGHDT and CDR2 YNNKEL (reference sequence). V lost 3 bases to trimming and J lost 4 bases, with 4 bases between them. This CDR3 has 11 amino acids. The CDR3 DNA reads TGTGCCAGCAGCCAGGGGTACGAGCAGTACTTC. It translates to CASSQGYEQYF.

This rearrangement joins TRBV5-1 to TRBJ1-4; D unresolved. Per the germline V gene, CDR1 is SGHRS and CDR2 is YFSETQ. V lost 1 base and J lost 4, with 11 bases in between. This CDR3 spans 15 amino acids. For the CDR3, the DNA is TGCGCCAGCAGCTTGTTAGTGGGTATTAATGAAAAACTGTTTTTT. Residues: CASSLLVGINEKLFF.

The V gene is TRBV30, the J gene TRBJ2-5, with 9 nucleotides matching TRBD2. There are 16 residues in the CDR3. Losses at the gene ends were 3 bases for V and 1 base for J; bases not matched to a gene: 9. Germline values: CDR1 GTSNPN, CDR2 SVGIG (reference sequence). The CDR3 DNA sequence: TGTGCCTGGAGCGTCTGGACTAGCGCCATCCAAGAGACCCAGTACTTC. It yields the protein CAWSVWTSAIQETQYF.

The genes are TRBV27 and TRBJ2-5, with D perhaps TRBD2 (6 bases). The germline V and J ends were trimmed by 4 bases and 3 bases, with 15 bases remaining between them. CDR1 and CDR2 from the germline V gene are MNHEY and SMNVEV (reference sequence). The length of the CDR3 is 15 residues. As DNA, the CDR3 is TGTGCCAGCAGTTCCCGGGACTGGACCGAAGAGACCCAGTACTTC. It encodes CASSSRDWTEETQYF.

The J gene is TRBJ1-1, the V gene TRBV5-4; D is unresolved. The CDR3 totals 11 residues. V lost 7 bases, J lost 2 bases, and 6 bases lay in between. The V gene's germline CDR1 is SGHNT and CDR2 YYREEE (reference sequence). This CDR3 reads CASPANTEAFF. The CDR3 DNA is TGTGCCAGCCCCGCAAACACTGAAGCTTTCTTT.

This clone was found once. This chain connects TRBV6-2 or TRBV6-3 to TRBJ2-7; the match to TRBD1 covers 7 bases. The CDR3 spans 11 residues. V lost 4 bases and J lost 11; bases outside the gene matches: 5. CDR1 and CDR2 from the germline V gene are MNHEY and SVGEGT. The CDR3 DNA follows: TGTGCCAGCAGTTTGGGACAGCTGGAGTACTTC. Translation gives CASSLGQLEYF.

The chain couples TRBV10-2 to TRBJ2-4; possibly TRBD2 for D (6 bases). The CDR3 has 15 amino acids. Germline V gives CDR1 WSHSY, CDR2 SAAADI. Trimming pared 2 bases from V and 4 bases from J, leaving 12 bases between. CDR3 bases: TGCGCCAGCAGTGAGGGAAGCGGGCGAAAAAACATTCAGTACTTC. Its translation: CASSEGSGRKNIQYF.

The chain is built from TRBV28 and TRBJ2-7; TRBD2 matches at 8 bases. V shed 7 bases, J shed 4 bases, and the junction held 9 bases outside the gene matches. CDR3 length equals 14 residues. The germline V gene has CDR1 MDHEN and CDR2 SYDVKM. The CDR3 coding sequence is TGTGCCAGCAACGGGGGGGCGATGTTGTACGAGCAGTACTTC. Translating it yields CASNGGAMLYEQYF.

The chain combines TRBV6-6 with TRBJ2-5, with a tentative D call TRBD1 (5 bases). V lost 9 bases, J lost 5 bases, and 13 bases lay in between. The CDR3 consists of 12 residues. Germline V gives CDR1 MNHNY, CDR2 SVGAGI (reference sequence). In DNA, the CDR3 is TGTGCCAGTCAGGGATTCACGGAGACCCAGTACTTC. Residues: CASQGFTETQYF.

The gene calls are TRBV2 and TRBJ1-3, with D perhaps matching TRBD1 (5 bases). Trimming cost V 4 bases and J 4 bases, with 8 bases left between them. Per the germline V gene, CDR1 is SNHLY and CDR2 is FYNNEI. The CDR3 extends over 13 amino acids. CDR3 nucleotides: TGTGCCAGCAGTGTGGGGACGGGAAACACCATATATTTT. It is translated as CASSVGTGNTIYF.

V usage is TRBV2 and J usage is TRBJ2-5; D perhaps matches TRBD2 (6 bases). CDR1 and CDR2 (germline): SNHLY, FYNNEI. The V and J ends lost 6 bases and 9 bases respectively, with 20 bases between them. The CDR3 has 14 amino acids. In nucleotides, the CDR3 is TGTGCCAGCAGAGGGACTTCTGGGATTGAGGCCCAGTACTTC. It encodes CASRGTSGIEAQYF.

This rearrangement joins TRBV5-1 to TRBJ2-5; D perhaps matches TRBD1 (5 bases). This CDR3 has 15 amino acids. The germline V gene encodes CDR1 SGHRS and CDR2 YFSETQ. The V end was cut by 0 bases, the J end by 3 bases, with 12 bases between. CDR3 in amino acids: CASSLAGLGKETQYF. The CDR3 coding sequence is TGCGCCAGCAGCTTGGCAGGGCTGGGTAAAGAGACCCAGTACTTC.